The count of the clone carrying this T cell receptor beta chain is one. Its cognate antigen is unknown. This record belongs to a study of OX40 agonist ivuxolimab in advanced cancers. On the study more broadly: Every 2 weeks, patients received ivuxolimab intravenously, dosed at 0.01 to 10 mg/kg. General study results and limits: Individuals who were partial responders at 0.1-3.0 mg/kg had clonal expansion that ranked among the lowest. CD8+ T cells were the subset that, on average, had more expanded clones than CD4+. Certain nonresponding patients likewise had low normalized T-cell clonal expansion.

CDR1 and CDR2 from the germline V gene are SGDLS and YYNGEE. This CDR3 contains 14 residues. V lost 3 bases and J 5 bases, leaving 14 bases between the germline ends. Clones were read by immunoSEQ multiplex PCR, and TCRdb kept only the in-frame ones, dropping some. The sample includes about 30,000 clones, under 80% of them seen just once. The TCR comes from an adult with an advanced solid tumor such as melanoma, head and neck, liver or kidney cancer. Here the sequenced sample was CD4+ or CD8+ T cells sorted from blood, taken in a trial of the OX40 agonist ivuxolimab. The V gene is TRBV9, the J gene TRBJ2-5; D gene unclear. CDR3 DNA: TGTGCCAGCAGCGCCGACCTTCTGGGGGAGACCCAGTACTTC. It encodes CASSADLLGETQYF.